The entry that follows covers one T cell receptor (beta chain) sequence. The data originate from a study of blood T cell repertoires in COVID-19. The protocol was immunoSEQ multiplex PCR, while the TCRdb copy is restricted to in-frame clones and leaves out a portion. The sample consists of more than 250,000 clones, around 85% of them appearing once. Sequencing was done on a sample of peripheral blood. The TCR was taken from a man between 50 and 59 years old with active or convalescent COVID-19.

The CDR3 spells CASSLLDSGNTIYF. For the CDR3, the DNA is TGTGCCAGCAGTTTATTAGACTCTGGAAACACCATATATTTT. The rearrangement joins TRBV6-6 to TRBJ1-3; D gene uncertain. Trimming left V 4 bases short and J 0 bases short, with 7 bases between. Germline V gene lookup returns CDR1 MNHNY and CDR2 SVGAGI (reference sequence). The CDR3 loop spans 14 amino acids.